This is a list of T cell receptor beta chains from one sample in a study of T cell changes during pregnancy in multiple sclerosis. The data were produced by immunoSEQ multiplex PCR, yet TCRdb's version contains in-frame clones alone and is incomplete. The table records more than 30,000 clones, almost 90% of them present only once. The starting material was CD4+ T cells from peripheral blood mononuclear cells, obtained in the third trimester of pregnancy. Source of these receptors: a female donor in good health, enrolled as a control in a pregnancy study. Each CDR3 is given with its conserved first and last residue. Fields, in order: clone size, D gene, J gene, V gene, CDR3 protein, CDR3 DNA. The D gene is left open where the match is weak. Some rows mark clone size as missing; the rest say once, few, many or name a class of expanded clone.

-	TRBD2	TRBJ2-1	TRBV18	CASSPPTSGLAEQFF	TGTGCCAGCTCACCACCGACTAGCGGCCTGGCTGAGCAGTTCTTC
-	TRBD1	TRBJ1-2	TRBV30	CAWRTGLGGYTF	TGTGCCTGGAGGACAGGGTTAGGTGGCTACACCTTC
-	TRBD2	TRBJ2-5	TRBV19	CASSVRESGKETQYF	TGTGCCAGTAGTGTCCGGGAGAGCGGGAAAGAGACCCAGTACTTC
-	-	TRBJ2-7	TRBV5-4	CASSAGQILYEQYF	TGTGCCAGCAGCGCGGGACAGATACTCTACGAGCAGTACTTC
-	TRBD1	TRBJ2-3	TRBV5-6	CASSLGDRDADTQYF	TGTGCCAGCAGCTTGGGGGACAGGGACGCAGATACGCAGTATTTT
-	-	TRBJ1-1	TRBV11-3	CASSFPLRGSSEAFF	TGTGCCAGCAGCTTTCCTCTTCGAGGGTCTTCTGAAGCTTTCTTT
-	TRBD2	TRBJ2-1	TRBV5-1	CASSFAGVNEQFF	TGCGCCAGCAGCTTCGCGGGAGTTAATGAGCAGTTCTTC
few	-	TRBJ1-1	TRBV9	CASSVDRDTEAFF	TGTGCCAGCAGCGTAGATCGTGACACTGAAGCTTTCTTT
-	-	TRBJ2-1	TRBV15	CATSRDGRISSYNEQFF	TGTGCCACCAGCAGAGATGGGAGAATAAGCTCCTACAATGAGCAGTTCTTC
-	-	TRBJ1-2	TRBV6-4	CASSQSLNYGYTF	TGTGCCAGCAGTCAGTCCTTAAACTATGGCTACACCTTC
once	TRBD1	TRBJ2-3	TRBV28	CASRSPSGTGESDTQYF	TGTGCCAGCAGATCCCCGTCCGGGACAGGGGAGTCAGATACGCAGTATTTT
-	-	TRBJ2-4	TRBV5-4	CASSLDRGNIQYF	TGTGCCAGCAGCTTGGATAGGGGAAACATTCAGTACTTC
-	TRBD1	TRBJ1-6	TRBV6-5	CASSSTGQTNSPLHF	TGTGCCAGCAGTTCCACGGGACAGACAAATTCACCCCTCCACTTT
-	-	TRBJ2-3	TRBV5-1	CASSLGGRSTDTQYF	TGCGCCAGCAGCTTGGGCGGGCGTAGCACAGATACGCAGTATTTT
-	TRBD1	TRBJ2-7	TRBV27	CASSLGGQGPFGEQYF	TGTGCCAGCAGTTTAGGGGGACAGGGGCCCTTTGGCGAGCAGTACTTC
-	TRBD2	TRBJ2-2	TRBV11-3	CASSLVAGGLGGELFF	TGTGCCAGCAGCTTAGTGGCGGGGGGGCTCGGCGGGGAGCTGTTTTTT
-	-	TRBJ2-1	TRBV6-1	CASSEAASYNEQFF	TGTGCCAGCAGTGAAGCGGCTTCCTACAATGAGCAGTTCTTC
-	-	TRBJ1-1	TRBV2	CASGRDWSNTEAFF	TGTGCCAGCGGCCGGGACTGGTCGAACACTGAAGCTTTCTTT
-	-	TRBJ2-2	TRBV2	CASSESLLASGELFF	TGTGCCAGCAGTGAAAGCCTGCTCGCTTCTGGGGAGCTGTTTTTT
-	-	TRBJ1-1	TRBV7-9	CASSPGLWSGENTEAFF	TGTGCCAGCAGCCCGGGTTTGTGGAGCGGGGAGAACACTGAAGCTTTCTTT
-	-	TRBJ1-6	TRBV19	CASSIGGRRSSYNSPLHF	TGTGCCAGTAGTATAGGGGGGAGGAGAAGCTCCTATAATTCACCCCTCCACTTT
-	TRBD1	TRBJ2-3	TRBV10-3	CATRGQGGLDTQYF	TGTGCCACACGAGGACAGGGGGGTTTAGATACGCAGTATTTT
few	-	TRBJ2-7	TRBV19	CASSIQVGTYEQYF	TGTGCCAGTAGTATCCAAGTCGGGACCTACGAGCAGTACTTC
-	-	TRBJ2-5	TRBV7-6	CASSPGNQETQYF	TGTGCCAGCAGCCCAGGGAACCAAGAGACCCAGTACTTC
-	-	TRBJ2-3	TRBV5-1	CASSLARGGRGDTQYF	TGCGCCAGCAGCTTGGCCAGGGGAGGGCGAGGAGATACGCAGTATTTT
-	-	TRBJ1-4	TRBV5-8	CASMVPMGQGEKLFF	TGTGCCAGCATGGTCCCGATGGGCCAGGGGGAAAAACTGTTTTTT
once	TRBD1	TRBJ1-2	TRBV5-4	CASSGDRGKGGYTF	TGTGCCAGCAGCGGGGACAGGGGGAAAGGGGGCTACACCTTC
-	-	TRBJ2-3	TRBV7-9	CASSTGDLTRDTQYF	TGTGCCAGCAGCACCGGGGACTTGACGCGTGATACGCAGTATTTT
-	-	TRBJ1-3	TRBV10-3	CAISEAVPSSGNTIYF	TGTGCCATCAGTGAAGCGGTACCTTCAAGTGGAAACACCATATATTTT
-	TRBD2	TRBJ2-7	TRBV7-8	CASSSRVAGRYEQYF	TGTGCCAGCAGCTCCCGGGTAGCGGGCCGCTACGAGCAGTACTTC
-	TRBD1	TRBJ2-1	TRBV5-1	CASSFYTGGNEQFF	TGCGCCAGCAGCTTTTATACAGGGGGCAATGAGCAGTTCTTC
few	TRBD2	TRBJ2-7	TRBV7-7	CASSVNPLALEQYF	TGTGCCAGCAGCGTTAACCCACTAGCGCTCGAGCAGTACTTC
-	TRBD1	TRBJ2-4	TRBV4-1	CASSRAPWTGTQYF	TGCGCCAGCAGCCGAGCGCCCTGGACAGGGACACAGTACTTC
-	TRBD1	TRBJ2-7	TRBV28	CASSLWAGTGSYEQYF	TGTGCCAGCAGTTTATGGGCCGGGACAGGGAGCTACGAGCAGTACTTC
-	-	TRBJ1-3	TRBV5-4	CASSLAGAGNTIYF	TGTGCCAGCAGCTTGGCCGGGGCTGGAAACACCATATATTTT
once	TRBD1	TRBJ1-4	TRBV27	CASSQSGQGGEKLFF	TGTGCCAGCAGTCAGTCAGGACAGGGAGGGGAAAAACTGTTTTTT
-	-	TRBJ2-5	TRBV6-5	CASSYLGGETQYF	TGTGCCAGCAGTTATTTGGGGGGAGAGACCCAGTACTTC
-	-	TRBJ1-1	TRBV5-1	CASSLVGHAGTEAFF	TGCGCCAGCAGCTTGGTCGGACACGCTGGCACTGAAGCTTTCTTT
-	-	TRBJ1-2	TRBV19	CASSISNYGYTF	TGTGCCAGTAGTATCTCTAACTATGGCTACACCTTC
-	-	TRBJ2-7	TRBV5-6	CASSSLREQYF	TGTGCCAGCAGCTCACTACGAGAGCAGTACTTC
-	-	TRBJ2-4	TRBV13	CASSFRTGGVAKNIQYF	TGTGCCAGCAGCTTTCGGACAGGCGGGGTGGCCAAAAACATTCAGTACTTC
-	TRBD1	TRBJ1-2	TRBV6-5	CASTQGTGSYTF	TGTGCCAGCACCCAAGGGACAGGGAGCTACACCTTC
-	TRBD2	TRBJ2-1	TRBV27	CASSRLAPGLQFF	TGTGCCAGCTCCCGACTAGCGCCGGGCCTCCAGTTCTTC
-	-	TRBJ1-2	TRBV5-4	CASSAQGNYGYTF	TGTGCCAGCAGCGCACAGGGAAACTATGGCTACACCTTC
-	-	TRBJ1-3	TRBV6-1	CASSDLSGNTIYF	TGTGCCAGCAGTGACCTCTCTGGAAACACCATATATTTT
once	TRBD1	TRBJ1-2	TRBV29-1	CSVRDSYGYTF	TGCAGCGTCCGGGACAGCTATGGCTACACCTTC
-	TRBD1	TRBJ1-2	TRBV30	CAWIDRGGGYTF	TGTGCCTGGATCGACAGGGGCGGTGGCTACACCTTC
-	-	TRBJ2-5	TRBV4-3	CASSQDLSYGGQETQYF	TGCGCCAGCAGCCAAGATCTGAGCTATGGCGGCCAAGAGACCCAGTACTTC
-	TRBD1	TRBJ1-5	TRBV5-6	CASSRTGDQPQHF	TGTGCCAGCAGCCGGACAGGGGATCAGCCCCAGCATTTT
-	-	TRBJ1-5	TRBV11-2	CASSLDTYSNQPQHF	TGTGCCAGCAGCTTAGACACCTATAGCAATCAGCCCCAGCATTTT
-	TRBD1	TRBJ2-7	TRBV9	CASSVGGGRGLVEQYF	TGTGCCAGCAGCGTAGGGGGTGGCAGGGGGCTTGTCGAGCAGTACTTC
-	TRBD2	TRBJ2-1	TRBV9	CASSVVGRGGHHEQFF	TGTGCCAGCAGCGTAGTTGGGCGGGGGGGCCACCATGAGCAGTTCTTC
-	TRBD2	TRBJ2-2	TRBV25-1	CASSATLAGALTGELFF	TGTGCCAGCAGTGCCACACTAGCGGGAGCCTTGACCGGGGAGCTGTTTTTT
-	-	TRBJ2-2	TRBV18	CASSVGSRTGELFF	TGTGCCAGCTCGGTCGGTTCGAGGACCGGGGAGCTGTTTTTT
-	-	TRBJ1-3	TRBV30	CAWSARGRGGNTIYF	TGTGCCTGGAGTGCGCGGGGGAGAGGGGGAAACACCATATATTTT
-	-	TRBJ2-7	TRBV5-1	CASSLEASGSSYEQYF	TGCGCCAGCAGCTTGGAGGCGAGCGGTAGCTCCTACGAGCAGTACTTC
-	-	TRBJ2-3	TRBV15	CATSRMRVEDTQYF	TGTGCCACCAGCAGAATGCGGGTGGAAGATACGCAGTATTTT